One and the same sample provided the 26 T cell receptor beta chains below, sequenced in a study of OX40 agonist ivuxolimab in advanced cancers. Receptor amplification or capture employed the immunoSEQ multiplex PCR assay. TCRdb carries this immuneACCESS record with in-frame sequences only. Its versions omit some clonotypes, under half of them owing to an unresolved V gene in the studies checked, with the rest unexplained. The sample includes about 64,000 clones, with roughly 86% observed a single time. 2.5% to 3% of the sample is in the top ten clones. The material sequenced was CD4+ or CD8+ T cells sorted from blood, taken in a trial of the OX40 agonist ivuxolimab. These receptors were taken from an adult with an advanced solid tumor such as melanoma, head and neck, liver or kidney cancer.

The chain uses TRBV6-5 and TRBJ1-5; tentative D call: TRBD1 (5 bases). Trimming took off 0 bases at V and 3 bases at J, with 9 bases between the two ends. The germline V gene has CDR1 MNHEY and CDR2 SVGAGI. This CDR3 is built from 15 residues. The CDR3 reads CASSYSKGTNQPQHF. The DNA for the CDR3 is TGTGCCAGCAGTTACTCGAAAGGGACCAATCAGCCCCAGCATTTT.

This sequence joins TRBV30 and TRBJ2-1, with unresolved D. CDR1 is GTSNPN and CDR2 is SVGIG in the germline V gene (reference sequence). The CDR3 extends over 11 amino acids. V was trimmed by 0 bases and J by 6 bases, leaving 3 bases between them. The CDR3 protein is CAWSVVNEQFF. The DNA of the CDR3 is TGTGCCTGGAGTGTCGTCAATGAGCAGTTCTTC.

This chain uses TRBV29-1 with TRBJ1-4, with D possibly matching TRBD1 (5 bases). Germline V gene sequence: CDR1 SQVTM, CDR2 ANQGSEA. Trimming removed 7 bases at V and 3 bases at J, with 15 bases between. This CDR3 has 14 residues. CDR3 region: CSARSGYPNEKLFF. Here the CDR3 DNA reads TGCAGCGCTCGATCAGGGTACCCTAATGAAAAACTGTTTTTT.

The rearrangement joins TRBV6-6 to TRBJ2-5; TRBD1 aligns across 7 bases. The last part of the DNA fits TRBJ2-7 better; the J call may be wrong. The CDR3 covers 12 residues. Looked up from germline, CDR1 is MNHNY and CDR2 is SVGAGI (reference sequence). The DNA of the CDR3 is TGTGCCAGCAGGACAGGGCGGAACGAGCAGTACTTC. It yields the protein CASRTGRNEQYF.

The chain combines TRBV27 with TRBJ1-2; TRBD1 matches at 7 bases. The CDR3 is made up of 16 amino acids. The trim removed 5 bases at V and 2 bases at J, leaving 11 bases unmatched. From germline, CDR1 is MNHEY and CDR2 SMNVEV (reference sequence). The CDR3 region is CASSHTQGDRNYGYTF. The CDR3 DNA is TGTGCCAGCAGTCATACCCAGGGGGACCGCAACTATGGCTACACCTTC.

This chain links TRBV5-1 with TRBJ1-1, with D possibly being TRBD1 (6 bases). This CDR3 has 16 residues. Germline CDR1 is SGHRS and CDR2 is YFSETQ. The V gene lost 0 bases and the J gene lost 2 bases, with 14 bases spanning the gap. The CDR3 nucleotides are TGCGCCAGCAGCTTGGGAGGGGGAGGCAGAAACACTGAAGCTTTCTTT. It translates to CASSLGGGGRNTEAFF.

The rearrangement links TRBV27 to TRBJ2-3, with TRBD1 identical over 7 bases. The CDR3 has 15 residues. The junction had 8 bases not matched to a gene; V was cut back by 4 bases and J by 4 bases. Germline-derived CDR1 and CDR2 are MNHEY and SMNVEV (reference sequence). The CDR3 region is CASSSSTGLADTQYF. The CDR3 region has the DNA TGTGCCAGCAGTTCCTCGACAGGGCTCGCAGATACGCAGTATTTT.

This chain links TRBV4-3 with TRBJ2-7, with D possibly being TRBD2 (5 bases). Germline-derived CDR1 and CDR2 are LGHNA and YSLEER. The V end lost 0 bases, the J end lost 7 bases, and 10 bases lay between the germline ends. The CDR3 contains 13 residues. CDR3 sequence reads: CASSQEGRREQYF. The CDR3 DNA reads TGCGCCAGCAGCCAAGAGGGCAGGAGGGAGCAGTACTTC.

V and J are TRBV4-3 and TRBJ2-7; D is possibly TRBD1 or TRBD2 (6 bases each). This CDR3 comprises 16 residues. V was cut by 0 bases and J by 0 bases, with 12 bases left in between. CDR1 and CDR2 (germline): LGHNA, YSLEER. CDR3 protein: CASSQDPGAYSYEQYF. The CDR3 DNA follows: TGCGCCAGCAGCCAAGATCCGGGGGCCTACTCCTACGAGCAGTACTTC.

The V gene is TRBV5-6, the J gene TRBJ1-5; D is unresolved. Trimming took off 4 bases at V and 6 bases at J, with 8 bases between the two ends. CDR1 is SGHDT, CDR2 YYEEEE, per germline. CDR3 length: 12 residues. Here the CDR3 reads CASSVRGQPQHF. CDR3 nucleotide sequence: TGTGCCAGCAGCGTGCGGGGTCAGCCCCAGCATTTT.

This sequence joins TRBV19 and TRBJ2-4; 9 bases fit TRBD1. Trimming cost V 3 bases and J 5 bases; bases outside gene matches: 5. The CDR3 contains 15 residues. Germline V gene data show CDR1 as LNHDA and CDR2 as SQIVND (reference sequence). The CDR3 DNA reads TGTGCCAGTAGTATGGGGACAGGGAATCAAAACATTCAGTACTTC. As protein: CASSMGTGNQNIQYF.

This clone occurred once. The rearrangement links TRBV29-1 to TRBJ2-1; D is unresolved. The CDR3 sequence is 12 residues long. In germline, CDR1 is SQVTM, CDR2 ANQGSEA. The V end lost 8 bases, the J end lost 7 bases, and 15 bases lay between the germline ends. CDR3 amino acids: CSTLLGWNEQFF. CDR3 sequence (DNA): TGCAGCACCCTTCTGGGGTGGAATGAGCAGTTCTTC.

The CDR3 loop reads CSVEGRGRADYGYTF. CDR3 sequence (DNA): TGCAGCGTTGAAGGTCGGGGCAGGGCGGACTATGGCTACACCTTC. The chain carries TRBV29-1 and TRBJ1-2; perhaps TRBD1 as D (5 bases). Germline V lookup: CDR1 SQVTM, CDR2 ANQGSEA. Trimming cost V 1 base and J 3 bases, with 15 bases left between them. The CDR3 length is 15 residues.

The chain recombines TRBV7-9 with TRBJ2-5, with D possibly being TRBD1 (5 bases). Germline V CDR1 and CDR2: SEHNR, FQNEAQ (reference sequence). CDR3 length equals 15 residues. Trimming took 0 bases from V and 2 from J, leaving 10 bases between them. The CDR3 reads CASSLAQGSQETQYF. The CDR3 region has the DNA TGTGCCAGCAGCTTAGCGCAGGGAAGTCAAGAGACCCAGTACTTC.

The CDR3 DNA is TGCAGCGCAGGACCGAACCTTAATGAAAAACTGTTTTTT. Its translation: CSAGPNLNEKLFF. J is TRBJ1-4 and V is TRBV29-1, with D hard to call. CDR1 and CDR2 from the germline V gene are SQVTM and ANQGSEA. V lost 7 bases to trimming and J lost 4 bases, with 13 bases between them. The CDR3 consists of 13 residues.

The chain employs TRBV30 and TRBJ2-7, with D uncertain. Germline V gene lookup returns CDR1 GTSNPN and CDR2 SVGIG (reference sequence). CDR3 length equals 11 residues. V lost 3 bases to trimming and J lost 3 bases, with 6 bases between them. As DNA, the CDR3 is TGTGCCTGGAGGGGATACTACGAGCAGTACTTC. This encodes CAWRGYYEQYF.

The chain joins TRBV7-3 to TRBJ1-1; unclear D gene. There are 13 residues in the CDR3. V was cut by 6 bases and J by 4 bases, with 12 bases left in between. Germline V gene data show CDR1 as SGHTA and CDR2 as FQGTGA. CDR3 sequence: CASSRGKSTEAFF. Written as DNA, the CDR3 is TGTGCCAGCAGTCGAGGGAAGAGCACTGAAGCTTTCTTT.

The J gene is TRBJ1-1, the V gene TRBV6-1; no clear D. Trimming pared 5 bases from V and 0 bases from J, leaving 7 bases between. The CDR3 runs to 13 residues. Germline loops: CDR1 MNHNS, CDR2 SASEGT. CDR3: CASSPPMNTEAFF. CDR3 nucleotide sequence: TGTGCCAGCAGTCCTCCAATGAACACTGAAGCTTTCTTT.

The genes are TRBV29-1 and TRBJ2-7; 10 positions match TRBD1. Germline V gene lookup returns CDR1 SQVTM and CDR2 ANQGSEA. The CDR3 contains 13 residues. V trimming: 6 bases; J trimming: 5 bases; junction bases outside the gene matches: 7. The DNA of the CDR3 is TGCAGCGTGAAGGGGACAGGGGACAACGAGCAGTACTTC. Translation: CSVKGTGDNEQYF.

This clone was recorded a few times. The rearrangement links TRBV2 to TRBJ1-2; D unclear. Germline V CDR1 and CDR2: SNHLY, FYNNEI. V shed 7 bases and J shed 3 bases, with 6 bases lying between them. This CDR3 has 11 residues. The CDR3 DNA reads TGTGCCAGCACCAGACACTATGGCTACACCTTC. Translating gives CASTRHYGYTF.

The chain links TRBV6-6 to TRBJ2-3, with TRBD1 matching over 7 bases. The V and J ends lost 5 bases and 0 bases, in that order; junction bases with no gene match: 2. The CDR3 totals 14 residues. Germline V gene lookup returns CDR1 MNHNY and CDR2 SVGAGI (reference sequence). The CDR3 loop reads CASSGQASTDTQYF. In DNA, the CDR3 is TGTGCCAGCAGTGGACAGGCTAGCACAGATACGCAGTATTTT.

The V and J genes are TRBV6-5 and TRBJ1-4; 10 bases are a match to TRBD1. The germline V gene encodes CDR1 MNHEY and CDR2 SVGAGI. The CDR3 consists of 14 residues. V shed 6 bases and J 7 bases; nucleotides not matched to a gene: 5. CDR3 DNA sequence: TGTGCCAGCAGGCCCGACAGGGGGCTTGAAAAACTGTTTTTT. Translated, it gives CASRPDRGLEKLFF.

This sequence joins TRBV7-2 and TRBJ1-4; D gene uncertain. Germline V gives CDR1 SGHTA, CDR2 FQGNSA. V lost 6 bases and J 8 bases, leaving 19 bases between the germline ends. The CDR3 length is 15 residues. The chain's CDR3 is CASSPRARVYEKLFF. CDR3 sequence (DNA): TGTGCCAGCAGTCCCCGGGCAAGGGTTTACGAAAAACTGTTTTTT.

The chain employs TRBV5-4 and TRBJ1-1; 7 bases line up with TRBD1. The CDR3 is 15 residues long. Germline CDR1 and CDR2: SGHNT and YYREEE (reference sequence). V was clipped by 4 bases and J by 4 bases; unmatched bases: 10. In DNA, the CDR3 is TGTGCCAGCAGCCTCGAGCTAGGGACAGCCACTGAAGCTTTCTTT. Amino acid sequence: CASSLELGTATEAFF.

This clone was seen once. The chain carries TRBV7-8 and TRBJ1-2; no clear D gene. The CDR3 loop spans 13 amino acids. Germline V gene sequence: CDR1 SGHVS, CDR2 FQNEAQ. Trimming took off 5 bases at V and 7 bases at J, with 14 bases between the two ends. The CDR3: CASSPHPTGGYTF. CDR3 nucleotides: TGTGCCAGCAGCCCGCACCCCACGGGTGGCTACACCTTC.

The genes are TRBV14 and TRBJ1-3; 7 bases are shared with TRBD1. Looked up from germline, CDR1 is SGHDN and CDR2 is FVKESK. The CDR3 consists of 14 residues. V shed 5 bases, J shed 2 bases, and the junction held 3 bases outside the gene matches. CDR3 amino acids: CASSAGTAGNTIYF. For the CDR3, the DNA is TGTGCCAGCAGCGCCGGGACAGCTGGAAACACCATATATTTT.